This note documents a single T cell receptor beta chain sequence. The antigen is unknown. This CDR3 has 15 amino acids. The ends lost 6 bases at V and 7 bases at J; junction bases unmatched: 14. Germline CDR1 reads MNHEY; CDR2 reads SMNVEV (reference sequence). The data are from a study of cytomegalovirus exposure and HLA in healthy donors. Study-level results: The authors listed approximately 150 TCR beta chains as cytomegalovirus-associated. While the bulk of TCR sequences proved rare, some public TCRs turned up in many donors. CMV antigen specificity was confirmed in vitro for a few CMV-associated chains.

Using immunoSEQ multiplex PCR, the repertoire was profiled, and TCRdb retains in-frame clones only, with some absent. Seen here are some 210,000 clones, over 75% observed once, and the top ten hold about 2%. The sequencing input was PBMCs. The genes are TRBV27 and TRBJ2-7; 8 bases are a match to TRBD2. The TCR was taken from a woman in her late teens or twenties in good health and CMV-seropositive. The CDR3 is CASSHGAGVAGEQYF. DNA for the CDR3: TGTGCCAGCAGCCACGGCGCAGGGGTAGCGGGAGAGCAGTACTTC.